Sequencing of this T cell receptor beta chain was carried out in a study of blood T cell repertoires in COVID-19 (dated by TCRdb to about 2020). Study-level background: The collaborator samples originated in the United States, Italy and Spain and spanned the acute and convalescent phases of COVID-19. The dataset comprised deeply sampled blood TCRbeta repertoires from subjects exposed to, actively infected with, or recovered from COVID-19. HLA class I and class II types, where available, came from metadata supplied by the sample provider rather than from assay-based typing. The material from the prospective study consisted of cDNA or gDNA derived from T cells, B-cell-depleted T cells, or PBMCs. The samples were drawn from two sources: the first 160 participants of the ongoing ImmuneRACE study, and 1,200 or so subjects contributed by 6 global collaborators. Nearly every sample came with metadata listing a de-identified subject ID, COVID-19 status, age in years and sex. The repertoires were released in a freely available public database meant as a resource for research on the immune response to SARS-CoV-2.

The immunoSEQ Assay, a bias-controlled multiplex PCR, was used to amplify TCRbeta CDR3 regions from genomic DNA. The study's own analysis went as follows. The number of nucleated cells in each sample was estimated by amplification of reference gene primers within the assay. To quantify the absolute abundance of each unique TCRbeta CDR3 rearrangement, sequence reads were collapsed and filtered. For each sample, productive Simpson clonality was calculated as the square root of Simpson's diversity index across productive rearrangements. The table comes from immuneACCESS by way of TCRdb, which keeps in-frame sequences with V and J called. Part of the clones is missing from these tables; in studies checked, under half for an unresolved V gene and the rest for unknown reasons. V, J and clone size are those of that table, while D and trimming were read from the DNA. The sample data list about 240,000 clones, and approximately 85% of these were observed just once. Approximately 13% of the sample rests with the top ten.

Turning to this clone: The specificity of this receptor is unknown. No qualities accompany the bases; no much larger clone lies one base away.

The germline V gene gives CDR1 as MDHEN and CDR2 as SYDVKM. The CDR3 goes from the cysteine to the phenylalanine over 16 residues. The CDR3 DNA has 48 bases and is translated from base 1. Here V drops 6 bases and J drops 4 bases, and the junction holds 7 bases not matched to any gene. The investigation overall reported the following: How much clinical and demographic metadata was included differed by source and by participant, and the metadata was provided uncurated.

The collaborating institutions used their own protocols to collect whole blood in K2EDTA tubes. For TCRbeta analysis, collaborator samples were shipped as frozen whole blood, as isolated PBMCs, or as DNA extracted from either sample type. This chain is built from TRBV28 and TRBJ2-3, with 13 bases matching TRBD2. The sequenced sample was peripheral blood. The TCR originated in a woman aged 55-75 years with active or convalescent COVID-19. The CDR3 reads CASRGTSGEIADTQYF. The DNA sequence is given as TGTGCCAGCAGAGGGACTAGCGGGGAAATCGCAGATACGCAGTATTTT.